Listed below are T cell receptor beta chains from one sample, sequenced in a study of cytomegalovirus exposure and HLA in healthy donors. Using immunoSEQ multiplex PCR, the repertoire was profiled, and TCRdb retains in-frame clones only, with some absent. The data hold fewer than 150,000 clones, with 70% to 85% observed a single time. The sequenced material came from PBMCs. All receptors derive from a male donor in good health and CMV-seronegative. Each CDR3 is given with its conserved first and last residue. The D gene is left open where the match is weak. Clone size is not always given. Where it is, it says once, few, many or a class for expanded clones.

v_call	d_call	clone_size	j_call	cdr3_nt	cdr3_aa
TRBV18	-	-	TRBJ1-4	TGTGCCAGCTCACCACCATCAGGGAAGGAAAAACTGTTTTTT	CASSPPSGKEKLFF
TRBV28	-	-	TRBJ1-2	TGTGCCAGCTTACAAAAGGGGGGGGGCTATGGCTACACCTTC	CASLQKGGGYGYTF
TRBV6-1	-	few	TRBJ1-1	TGTGCCAGCAGGCCACAACAGGGGAACACTGAAGCTTTCTTT	CASRPQQGNTEAFF
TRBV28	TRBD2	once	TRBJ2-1	TGTGCCAGCAGGGGGACTAGCGGGATCCCCTACAATGAGCAGTTCTTC	CASRGTSGIPYNEQFF
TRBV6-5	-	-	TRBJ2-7	TGTGCCAGCAGGCCCGATCGAATGACAGCCTACGAGCAGTACTTC	CASRPDRMTAYEQYF
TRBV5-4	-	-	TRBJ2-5	TGTGCCAGCAGCTTGCATGTTGGGTCCGACAGCTCCGAGACCCAGTACTTC	CASSLHVGSDSSETQYF
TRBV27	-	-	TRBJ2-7	TGTGCCAGCAGTTTACATCAGAACTATGAGCAGTACTTC	CASSLHQNYEQYF
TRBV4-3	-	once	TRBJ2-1	TGCGCCAGCAGCCAAGATGCAGGGGGGTTCAATGAGCAGTTCTTC	CASSQDAGGFNEQFF
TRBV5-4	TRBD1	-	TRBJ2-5	TGTGCCAGCAGCTTACAGGGGTCGGAAGAGACCCAGTACTTC	CASSLQGSEETQYF
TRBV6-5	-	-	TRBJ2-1	TGTGCCAGCAGTTATCAAGCCTCTACTCCGGGTCGGCAGTTCTTC	CASSYQASTPGRQFF
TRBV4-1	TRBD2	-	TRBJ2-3	TGCGCCAGCAGCCCCCGACTAGCGGGAGGGCCGGGAGATACGCAGTATTTT	CASSPRLAGGPGDTQYF
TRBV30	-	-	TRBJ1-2	TGTGCCTGGAGCCTTCCGACAGAAAACAGCTATGGCTACACCTTC	CAWSLPTENSYGYTF
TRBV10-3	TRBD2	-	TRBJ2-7	TGTGCCATCAGTGAGTCGGAAACTAGCGGGCTATTTAGCTCCTACGAGCAGTACTTC	CAISESETSGLFSSYEQYF
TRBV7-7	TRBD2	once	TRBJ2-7	TGTGCTAGCAGCGCACTACCTCCGGGACTAGCGGGAGTAAACGAGCAGTACTTC	CASSALPPGLAGVNEQYF
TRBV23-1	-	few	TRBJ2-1	TGCGCCAGCAGTCAATACCCAGGGGACAATGAGCAGTTCTTC	CASSQYPGDNEQFF
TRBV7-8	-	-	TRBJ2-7	TGTGCCAGCAGCTTATGGGCAGGGGAGTACGAGCAGTACTTC	CASSLWAGEYEQYF
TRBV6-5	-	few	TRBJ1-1	TGTGCCAGCAGTGGACGGGGGAACACTGAAGCTTTCTTT	CASSGRGNTEAFF
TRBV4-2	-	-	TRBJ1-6	TGTGCCAGCAGCTACAGGGTTAACGCCTATAATTCACCCCTCCACTTT	CASSYRVNAYNSPLHF
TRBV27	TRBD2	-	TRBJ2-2	TGTGCCAGCAGTTTAATTACGGCGAGGGAGGGAACCGGGGAGCTGTTTTTT	CASSLITAREGTGELFF
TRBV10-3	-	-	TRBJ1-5	TGTGCCATCGCAGGAATGGAACGGCAGCCCCAGCATTTT	CAIAGMERQPQHF
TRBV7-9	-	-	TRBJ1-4	TGTGCCAGCAGCGCGACAGCAACTAATGAAAAACTGTTTTTT	CASSATATNEKLFF
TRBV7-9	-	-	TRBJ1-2	TGTGCCAGCAGCCACCCCCTTGGGCTTCTCAACTATGGCTACACCTTC	CASSHPLGLLNYGYTF
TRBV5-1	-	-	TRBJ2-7	TGCGCCAGCAGCTCGCTGGGGCTCACCGAGACCTACGAGCAGTACTTC	CASSSLGLTETYEQYF
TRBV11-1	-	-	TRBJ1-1	TGTGCCAGCAGCTTAGTCCCCTACTCGGGGAACACTGAAGCTTTCTTT	CASSLVPYSGNTEAFF
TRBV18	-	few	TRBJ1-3	TGTGCCAGCTCACCAGCGTACTCTGGAAACACCATATATTTT	CASSPAYSGNTIYF
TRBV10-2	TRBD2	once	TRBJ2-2	TGCGCCAGCATAACAGCGGGAGTCGGTCGGGAGCTGTTTTTT	CASITAGVGRELFF
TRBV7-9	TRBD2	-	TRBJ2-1	TGTGCCAGCAGCTCGCTAGCGGGAGTCAGCAATGAGCAGTTCTTC	CASSSLAGVSNEQFF
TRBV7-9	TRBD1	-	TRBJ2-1	TGTGCCAGCAGCTACGGACAGGGTGAGATCAATGAGCAGTTCTTC	CASSYGQGEINEQFF
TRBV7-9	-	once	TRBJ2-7	TGTGCCAGCAGCTTAGTTTTAACAGGGCACGAGCAGTACTTC	CASSLVLTGHEQYF
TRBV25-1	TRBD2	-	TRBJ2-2	TGTGCCAGCAGTGGGGGACTATCGACCGGGGAGCTGTTTTTT	CASSGGLSTGELFF
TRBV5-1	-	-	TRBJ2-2	TGCGCCAGCAGCGGCACAGAGACCGGGGAGCTGTTTTTT	CASSGTETGELFF
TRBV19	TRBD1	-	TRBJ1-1	TGTGCCAGTAGTATCAGCGGGACAGGAAGTGAGGCTTTCTTT	CASSISGTGSEAFF
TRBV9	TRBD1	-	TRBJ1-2	TGTGCCAGCAGCCCAACGACAGGGTATGGGGGCTACACCTTC	CASSPTTGYGGYTF
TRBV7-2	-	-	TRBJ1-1	TGTGCCAGCAGCGCAGGGTGGAACACTGAAGCTTTCTTT	CASSAGWNTEAFF
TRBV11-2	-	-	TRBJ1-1	TGTGCCAGCAGCATGGACGGAGGGGACACTGAAGCTTTCTTT	CASSMDGGDTEAFF
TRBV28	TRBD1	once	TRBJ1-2	TGTGCCAGCGGTCCTACGGGACAGGGGGTCGTTAGCTATGGCTACACCTTC	CASGPTGQGVVSYGYTF
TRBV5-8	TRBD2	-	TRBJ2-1	TGTGCCAGCAGCTGGCGGGAGGTTCAGTTCTTC	CASSWREVQFF
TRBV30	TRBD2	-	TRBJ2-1	TGTGCCTGGAGTGTACTATGGCGGGAGGGCCGGAATGAGCAGTTCTTC	CAWSVLWREGRNEQFF
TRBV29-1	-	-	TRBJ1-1	TGCAGCGTTGAAGGCCCGGGGGGGAATTTGGCTGAAGCTTTCTTT	CSVEGPGGNLAEAFF
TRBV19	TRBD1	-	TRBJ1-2	TGTGCCAGTAGTATTCTCGGGACAGGCGGCGGGGGCTACACCTTC	CASSILGTGGGGYTF
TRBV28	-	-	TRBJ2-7	TGTGCCAGCAGGCAGCGGCCCCGTGGCGAGCAGTACTTC	CASRQRPRGEQYF